This T cell receptor (beta chain) comes out of a study of response to subunit inactivated influenza vaccine. TCRdb recomputed calls from the RT-PCR reads with MiXCR, one row per CDR3 protein. Among 500,000 to 700,000 distinct CDR3 sequences listed, approximately 20% were seen once. V dropped 1 base and J dropped 6 bases, with 4 bases sitting between them. Germline-derived CDR1 and CDR2 are SNHLY and FYNNEI. The CDR3 has 12 amino acids. The same specimen was also included in a second study, on T cells expressing NK-cell markers. That investigation notes: The TCR beta cDNA came from 5'RACE template switching with UMIs. Just one sequenced donor of eight was HCMV-seronegative, while seven were seropositive. These same clonotypes (in a few donors) also led the CD3+CD56-NKG2C+ fraction.

The source was CD4+ T cells sorted from PBMCs, collected roughly 12 days after vaccination. The chain uses TRBV2 and TRBJ1-5; D remains unclear. This TCR derives from a man aged 45-65 years who received an inactivated influenza vaccine. The CDR3 DNA follows: TGTGCCAGCAGTGAAGATCGTCAGCCCCAGCATTTT. Encoded protein: CASSEDRQPQHF.